Listed below are T cell receptor beta chains from one sample, sequenced in a study of blood T cell repertoires in COVID-19. The table came from immunoSEQ multiplex PCR; TCRdb's copy has only in-frame clones and leaves some out. This sample has 250,000 to 300,000 clones; approximately 90% occur once, and the top ten carry roughly 2%. Sequenced sample: PBMCs or T cells enriched from blood (not recorded which). These receptor sequences come from a woman between 35 and 50 years old with acute COVID-19. Both conserved end residues are part of each CDR3. The D gene is left open where the match is weak. Clone sizes are given selectively: once, few, many, or a class where the clone is expanded.

-	TRBV4-1	TRBJ2-7	TRBD1	TGCGCCAGCAGCCCCGGGACAGGGAACTACGAGCAGTACTTC	CASSPGTGNYEQYF
-	TRBV5-1	TRBJ2-5	TRBD2	TGCGCCAGCACCACTGTAGCGGGGGGCCGGGAGACCCAGTACTTC	CASTTVAGGRETQYF
-	TRBV12-3/TRBV12-4	TRBJ1-1	-	TGTGCCAGCAGTTTTCTACAGAGCACTGAAGCTTTCTTT	CASSFLQSTEAFF
-	TRBV3-1/TRBV3-2	TRBJ1-5	TRBD1	TGTGCCAGCAGCCCGGGATGGACAGGTCTTAGGAGCAATCAGCCCCAGCATTTT	CASSPGWTGLRSNQPQHF
-	TRBV18	TRBJ1-6	-	TGTGCCAGCTCACCTCCCGGGGGAAATTCACCCCTCCACTTT	CASSPPGGNSPLHF
-	TRBV7-9	TRBJ1-2	-	TGTGCCAGCAGCTTAGATTCCGGCGGCTTTCGCGGCTACACCTTC	CASSLDSGGFRGYTF
-	TRBV6-5	TRBJ1-5	TRBD1	TGTGCCAGCAGTAAACAGGGGGGGGTGAATCAGCCCCAGCATTTT	CASSKQGGVNQPQHF
-	TRBV19	TRBJ2-3	TRBD2	TGTGCCTCCCGGGGTCTAGCGGGAGAGGGGGACACAGATACGCAGTATTTT	CASRGLAGEGDTDTQYF
-	TRBV28	TRBJ1-4	-	TGTGCCAGCAGGGGGGGTGGGTATGAAAAACTGTTTTTT	CASRGGGYEKLFF
-	TRBV11-2	TRBJ1-6	-	TGTGCCAGCAGCCCAGCCGCAGGGACCTATAATTCACCCCTCCACTTT	CASSPAAGTYNSPLHF
-	TRBV18	TRBJ1-1	-	TGTGCCAGCTCACCCGAGATGAACACTGAAGCTTTCTTT	CASSPEMNTEAFF
-	TRBV7-2	TRBJ2-7	-	TGTGCCAGCAGCGCCCCGGCGGGGTGGGTAAACGAGCAGTACTTC	CASSAPAGWVNEQYF
-	TRBV18	TRBJ1-1	-	TGTGCCAGCTCACAAGGGGGCACTGAAGCTTTCTTT	CASSQGGTEAFF
few	TRBV6-1	TRBJ2-7	TRBD1	TGTGCCAGCAGTGAAGAGACAGGGCGAGCGATTTACGAGCAGTACTTC	CASSEETGRAIYEQYF
-	TRBV18	TRBJ2-2	-	TGTGCCAGCTCCCCCACCACACAGGGATCTACCGGGGAGCTGTTTTTT	CASSPTTQGSTGELFF
-	TRBV4-1	TRBJ1-5	-	TGCGCCAGCAGCCAAGGCGGCAGGGGCGATCAGCCCCAGCATTTT	CASSQGGRGDQPQHF
-	TRBV11-2	TRBJ1-6	-	TGTGCCAGCAGCTTAGTACTGGGAGCAATTTCACCCCTCCACTTT	CASSLVLGAISPLHF
-	TRBV28	TRBJ1-5	-	TGTGCCAGCAGTTGGCGACATTATAGCAATCAGCCCCAGCATTTT	CASSWRHYSNQPQHF
-	TRBV5-5	TRBJ1-1	-	TGTGCCAGCAGCTCCGAAGGGGGCACTGAAGCTTTCTTT	CASSSEGGTEAFF
few	TRBV28	TRBJ1-5	-	TGTGCCAGCAGTTCCCTACGACAAGCTAGCAATCAGCCCCAGCATTTT	CASSSLRQASNQPQHF
-	TRBV29-1	TRBJ1-2	-	TGCAGCGTTGAGGGGGGGTTTAGAAGGAGTTGGGATGGCCACACCTTC	CSVEGGFRRSWDGHTF
-	TRBV19	TRBJ1-6	-	TGTGCCAGTAGGGAGACAGGCCTATATAATTCACCCCTCCACTTT	CASRETGLYNSPLHF
-	TRBV19	TRBJ2-3	-	TGTGCCAGTAGTCCCCCCCCCTATTGGCGGGACGGCACAGATACGCAGTATTTT	CASSPPPYWRDGTDTQYF
once	TRBV11-2	TRBJ2-2	-	TGTGCCAGCAGGCCGAGGTTCACCGGGGAGCTGTTTTTT	CASRPRFTGELFF
-	TRBV3-1/TRBV3-2	TRBJ1-6	TRBD1	TGTGCCAGCAGCCAAAAGGGGACAGGATTAAATTCACCCCTCCACTTT	CASSQKGTGLNSPLHF
-	TRBV5-4	TRBJ1-6	TRBD1	TGTGCCAGCAGCCGTGGACAGGGGGATTCACCCCTCCACTTT	CASSRGQGDSPLHF
few	TRBV27	TRBJ1-3	-	TGTGCCAGCAGTTCCTATACACCAGACAGGACCTCTGGAAACACCATATATTTT	CASSSYTPDRTSGNTIYF
-	TRBV30	TRBJ2-5	TRBD2	TGTGCCTGGAGTGTAGCGGGGAGACTCCAAGAGACCCAGTACTTC	CAWSVAGRLQETQYF
-	TRBV5-8	TRBJ2-2	TRBD1	TGTGCCAGCAGCCCGGGACAGGGGGCGAACACCGGGGAGCTGTTTTTT	CASSPGQGANTGELFF
few	TRBV5-6	TRBJ1-2	TRBD1	TGTGCCAGCAGCGGACCGGGACAGGGCGTAGGTGGCTACACCTTC	CASSGPGQGVGGYTF
-	TRBV2	TRBJ1-1	-	TGTGCCAGCAGTCCTTTGGGGCGAGATACTGAAGCTTTCTTT	CASSPLGRDTEAFF
-	TRBV6-2/TRBV6-3	TRBJ1-5	-	TGTGCCAGCAGCCTGTCGGTCCAGGTTAGCAATCAGCCCCAGCATTTT	CASSLSVQVSNQPQHF
-	TRBV5-6	TRBJ2-1	-	TGTGCCAGCAGCTTGGCACATCGAGGTCCCGAGACTTACAATGAGCAGTTCTTC	CASSLAHRGPETYNEQFF
-	TRBV24-1	TRBJ2-1	TRBD2	TGTGCCACCAGTGATTTGCGGGCGGGACTAGCGGGGGGCAATGAGCAGTTCTTC	CATSDLRAGLAGGNEQFF
-	TRBV4-1	TRBJ1-4	TRBD1	TGCGCCAGCAGCCAGAGAGGGGGCGTCGATGAAAAACTGTTTTTT	CASSQRGGVDEKLFF
-	TRBV6-5	TRBJ2-6	-	TGTGCCAGCAGTTACTCGAGCTCTGGGGCCAACGTCCTGACTTTC	CASSYSSSGANVLTF
once	TRBV19	TRBJ1-3	-	TGTGCCAGTACATGGGGGGGCTCTGGAAACACCATATATTTT	CASTWGGSGNTIYF
-	TRBV7-9	TRBJ2-5	-	TGTGCCAGCAGTATTACCGCGGAGACCCAGTACTTC	CASSITAETQYF
few	TRBV4-2	TRBJ2-3	-	TGTGCCAGCAGCCAACTCCGGGAGAACACAGATACGCAGTATTTT	CASSQLRENTDTQYF
few	TRBV7-2	TRBJ2-2	-	TGTGCCAGCAGCAGAGATGTTGTCGGGGAGCTGTTTTTT	CASSRDVVGELFF
few	TRBV5-1	TRBJ2-7	TRBD1	TGCGCCAGCAGCATGACAGGGATTGGTAGCGAGCAGTACTTC	CASSMTGIGSEQYF
-	TRBV6-6	TRBJ2-7	-	TGTGCCAGCAGTTACTCGAGTGGGCAGTACTACGAGCAGTACTTC	CASSYSSGQYYEQYF
-	TRBV7-9	TRBJ1-4	-	TGTGCCAGCAGCTTAGGTCTTAGGGCAGCGGTTTGGGAAAAACTGTTTTTT	CASSLGLRAAVWEKLFF
-	TRBV6-5	TRBJ1-1	-	TGTGCCAGCAGTAGGGGGAACACTGAAGCTTTCTTT	CASSRGNTEAFF
-	TRBV2	TRBJ2-1	TRBD2	TGTGCCAGCAGGTCCTCGGGTAGGCGCGGGGGTAGTGAGCAGTTCTTC	CASRSSGRRGGSEQFF
-	TRBV6-2/TRBV6-3	TRBJ1-6	TRBD1	TGTGCCAGCAGTTTCGAGGGGGCTTATTCACCCCTCCACTTT	CASSFEGAYSPLHF
-	TRBV7-9	TRBJ2-3	TRBD2	TGTGCCAGCAGCATTAGCCTGGCGGGAGATATAGATACGCAGTATTTT	CASSISLAGDIDTQYF
once	TRBV6-5	TRBJ1-5	TRBD1	TGTGCCAGCAGCCAGGACAGGGACAATCAGCCCCAGCATTTT	CASSQDRDNQPQHF
-	TRBV3-1/TRBV3-2	TRBJ2-6	-	TGTGCCAGCAGCCACTCCTACGAAGCCCCTGGGGCCAACGTCCTGACTTTC	CASSHSYEAPGANVLTF
once	TRBV7-2	TRBJ1-1	-	TGTGCCAGCAGCTTATGGGGGCCGAACACTGAAGCTTTCTTT	CASSLWGPNTEAFF
-	TRBV7-9	TRBJ1-2	-	TGTGCCAGCAGCCCCACGGGGAATGGCTACACCTTC	CASSPTGNGYTF
-	TRBV5-1	TRBJ1-1	-	TGCGCCAGCAGCGAGGTATCCATGAACACTGAAGCTTTCTTT	CASSEVSMNTEAFF
-	TRBV19	TRBJ2-1	-	TGTGCCAGTAGTCGATTGGGACAAGTCGGTTTTGGTGAGCAGTTCTTC	CASSRLGQVGFGEQFF